The rows below give T cell receptor beta chains drawn from one sample of a study of T cells in Graves' hyperthyroidism and ophthalmopathy. One entry per CDR3 protein, called by TCRdb with MiXCR from the multiplex PCR reads. The table has roughly 660,000 distinct CDR3 sequences, 17% seen once. The sequenced material came from blood. Receptor source: a man aged 45 to 65 with Graves' hyperthyroidism. CDR3s include the opening cysteine and the closing phenylalanine or tryptophan. Fields, in order: J gene, clone size, V gene, CDR3 length, D gene, CDR3 protein, CDR3 DNA. The D gene is left open where the match is weak. Only part of the rows carry a size: once, few, many, or a class if the clone is expanded.

TRBJ1-1 | many | TRBV11-2 | 13 | - | CASSLDLGVRAFF | TGTGCCAGCAGCTTAGATCTCGGGGTGAGGGCTTTCTTT
TRBJ1-1 | - | TRBV9 | 12 | - | CASSPGGARTFF | TGTGCCAGCAGCCCTGGGGGGGCAAGAACTTTCTTT
TRBJ2-7 | many | TRBV7-9 | 13 | - | CASSLPASYEQYF | TGTGCCAGCAGCTTACCCGCTAGCTACGAGCAGTACTTC
TRBJ2-1 | few | TRBV28 | 19 | TRBD2 | CASSSLAGTSGRDYNEQFF | TGTGCCAGCAGCTCCCTGGCGGGGACTAGCGGGAGGGACTACAATGAGCAGTTCTTC
TRBJ1-1 | - | TRBV18 | 16 | TRBD1 | CASSPDRGRTNTEAFF | TGTGCCAGCTCACCTGACAGGGGTCGGACGAACACTGAAGCTTTCTTT
TRBJ2-1 | - | TRBV3-1 | 15 | - | CASSQDQGTYNEQFF | TGTGCCAGCAGCCAAGATCAGGGGACTTATAATGAGCAGTTCTTC
TRBJ2-7 | many | TRBV7-2 | 13 | - | CASTLGTTDEQYF | TGTGCCAGCACGTTGGGGACGACCGACGAGCAGTACTTC
TRBJ1-1 | many | TRBV7-9 | 15 | - | CASSLQLRPNTEAFF | TGTGCCAGCAGCTTGCAGCTAAGACCGAACACTGAAGCTTTCTTT
TRBJ1-2 | many | TRBV27 | 14 | - | CASRTRGQKDGYTF | TGTGCCAGCAGGACCCGGGGCCAAAAGGATGGCTACACCTTC
TRBJ1-6 | many | TRBV6-1 | 17 | - | CATKNPSGTDYNSPLHF | TGTGCCACCAAAAACCCCTCCGGGACGGATTATAATTCACCCCTCCACTTT
TRBJ2-7 | many | TRBV11-2 | 15 | - | CASSFLYLGSDEQYF | TGTGCCAGCAGCTTCTTATATCTCGGATCCGACGAGCAGTACTTC
TRBJ1-5 | - | TRBV12-3/TRBV12-4 | 15 | TRBD1 | CASTLQGASNQPQHF | TGTGCCAGCACCTTACAGGGGGCTAGCAATCAGCCCCAGCATTTT
TRBJ2-7 | many | TRBV12-3/TRBV12-4 | 14 | TRBD2 | CASSQLAGPREQYF | TGTGCCAGCAGTCAGCTAGCGGGTCCGCGCGAGCAGTACTTC
TRBJ1-5 | many | TRBV27 | 14 | - | CASSLRGEDQPQHF | TGTGCCAGCAGTTTAAGGGGGGAAGATCAGCCCCAGCATTTT
TRBJ2-7 | many | TRBV2 | 12 | - | CASSEQTYEQYF | TGTGCCAGCAGTGAACAGACCTACGAGCAGTACTTC
TRBJ1-1 | many | TRBV12-3/TRBV12-4 | 12 | - | CASSLDYQGAFF | TGTGCCAGCAGTTTAGACTACCAAGGAGCTTTCTTT
TRBJ2-7 | many | TRBV3-1 | 15 | TRBD1 | CASSRSGTGVSEQYF | TGTGCCAGCAGCCGTTCCGGGACAGGGGTGTCCGAGCAGTACTTC
TRBJ2-5 | - | TRBV12-3/TRBV12-4 | 14 | - | CASTGDRDQETQYF | TGTGCCAGCACCGGGGACCGAGACCAAGAGACCCAGTACTTC
TRBJ2-7 | many | TRBV28 | 15 | - | CASSLFQGRSYEQYF | TGTGCCAGCAGTTTATTCCAGGGCCGGTCCTACGAGCAGTACTTC
TRBJ2-7 | many | TRBV5-1 | 13 | TRBD1 | CASRTGEGYEQYF | TGCGCCAGCCGGACAGGGGAAGGCTACGAGCAGTACTTC
TRBJ2-7 | many | TRBV12-3/TRBV12-4 | 13 | - | CASSLTVTYEQYF | TGTGCCAGCAGTTTAACAGTAACCTACGAGCAGTACTTC
TRBJ2-5 | - | TRBV5-1 | 14 | - | CASSSRTTQETQYF | TGCGCCAGCAGCTCTAGGACTACCCAAGAGACCCAGTACTTC
TRBJ2-2 | few | TRBV20-1 | 15 | - | CSARDGGSYTGELFF | TGCAGTGCTAGAGATGGAGGGTCTTACACCGGGGAGCTGTTTTTT
TRBJ2-2 | few | TRBV20-1 | 15 | TRBD2 | CSAKSGRSNTGELFF | TGCAGTGCCAAAAGCGGGAGGTCCAACACCGGGGAGCTGTTTTTT
TRBJ1-1 | - | TRBV28 | 13 | - | CASTGAQYTEAFF | TGTGCCAGCACAGGGGCACAGTACACTGAAGCTTTCTTT
TRBJ2-3 | many | TRBV25-1 | 15 | - | CASSDQGSLTDTQYF | TGTGCCAGCAGTGATCAGGGTAGTCTCACAGATACGCAGTATTTT
TRBJ1-1 | few | TRBV9 | 13 | - | CASSEELNTEAFF | TGTGCCAGCAGCGAGGAGTTGAACACTGAAGCTTTCTTT
TRBJ2-1 | few | TRBV6-2/TRBV6-3 | 15 | TRBD2 | CASSYSGQTDNEQFF | TGTGCCAGCAGTTATAGCGGGCAAACCGACAATGAGCAGTTCTTC
TRBJ1-4 | many | TRBV20-1 | 16 | TRBD1 | CSALGTGPATNEKLFF | TGCAGTGCATTGGGGACAGGCCCAGCAACTAATGAAAAACTGTTTTTT
TRBJ2-6 | - | TRBV12-3/TRBV12-4 | 17 | - | CASLSEGADPGANVLTF | TGTGCCAGCCTGAGTGAGGGCGCGGATCCTGGGGCCAACGTCCTGACTTTC
TRBJ2-3 | many | TRBV9 | 16 | TRBD2 | CASSVVLAGGADTQYF | TGTGCCAGCAGCGTAGTTCTAGCGGGAGGGGCAGATACGCAGTATTTT
TRBJ1-4 | few | TRBV28 | 13 | - | CASSSGGGEKLFF | TGTGCCAGCAGTTCCGGTGGGGGGGAAAAACTGTTTTTT
TRBJ2-7 | many | TRBV6-5 | 11 | - | CASSYAGEQYF | TGTGCCAGCAGTTACGCGGGCGAGCAGTACTTC
TRBJ2-1 | - | TRBV20-1 | 16 | TRBD2 | CSASGSAGEIYNEQFF | TGCAGTGCTAGTGGGTCGGCGGGAGAGATATACAATGAGCAGTTCTTC
TRBJ2-7 | few | TRBV28 | 18 | TRBD2 | CASSLKSGLATRSYEQYF | TGTGCCAGCAGCCTAAAATCGGGACTAGCGACTCGCTCCTACGAGCAGTACTTC
TRBJ1-2 | many | TRBV6-1 | 12 | TRBD1 | CASSGQGQGYTF | TGTGCCAGCAGCGGACAGGGCCAGGGCTACACCTTC
TRBJ2-7 | many | TRBV12-3/TRBV12-4 | 18 | TRBD2 | CASSLALGSGASSYEQYF | TGTGCCAGCAGTTTAGCGCTCGGTAGCGGGGCTAGCTCCTACGAGCAGTACTTC